This TCR beta chain was documented in a study of PD-1 blockade in classical Hodgkin lymphoma. On the study more broadly: On a schedule of every 2 weeks, patients received nivolumab 3 mg/kg intravenously.

Every patient relapsed after autologous stem cell transplantation, and brentuximab vedotin exposure varied. Complete response, partial response or progressive disease was each patient's best response. Assay: immunoSEQ multiplex PCR; the TCRdb copy retains only in-frame clones and omits some. The sample includes 20,000 to 30,000 clones, approximately 67% of them seen just once. The CDR3 is 15 amino acids. CDR1 and CDR2 from the germline V gene are SGHRS and YFSETQ. Trimming at V came to 4 bases and at J to 0 bases, leaving 3 bases not matched to a gene. This clonotype was obtained from a human donor with classical Hodgkin lymphoma. The sample here was peripheral blood mononuclear cells (PBMCs), taken before the second cycle of nivolumab. The chain links TRBV5-1 to TRBJ1-3; 8 bases match TRBD1. Written as DNA, the CDR3 is TGCGCCAGCAGCCCGGGACAGGACTCTGGAAACACCATATATTTT. Its translation: CASSPGQDSGNTIYF. Complete variable domain (other parts from reference TRBV5-1 and TRBJ1-3): KAGVTQTPRYLIKTRGQQVTLSCSPISGHRSVSWYQQTPGQGLQFLFEYFSETQRNKGNFPGRFSGRQFSNSRSEMNVSTLELGDSALYLCASSPGQDSGNTIYFGEGSWLTVV.